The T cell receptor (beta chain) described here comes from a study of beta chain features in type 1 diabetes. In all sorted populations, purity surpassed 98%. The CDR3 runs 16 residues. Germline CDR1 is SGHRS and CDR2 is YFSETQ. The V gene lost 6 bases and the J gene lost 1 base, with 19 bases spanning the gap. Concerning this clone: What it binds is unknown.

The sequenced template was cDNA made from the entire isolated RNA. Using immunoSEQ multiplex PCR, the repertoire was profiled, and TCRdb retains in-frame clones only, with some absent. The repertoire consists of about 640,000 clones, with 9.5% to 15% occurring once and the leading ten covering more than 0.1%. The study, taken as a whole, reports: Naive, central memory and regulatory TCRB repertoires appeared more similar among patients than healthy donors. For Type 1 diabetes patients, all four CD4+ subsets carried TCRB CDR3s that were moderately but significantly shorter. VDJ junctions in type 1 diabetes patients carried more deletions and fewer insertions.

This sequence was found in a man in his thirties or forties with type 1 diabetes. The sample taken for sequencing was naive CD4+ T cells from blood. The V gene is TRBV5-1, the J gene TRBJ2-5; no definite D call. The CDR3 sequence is CASNLGPGASQETQYF. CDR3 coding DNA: TGCGCCAGCAACCTAGGTCCTGGAGCCTCCCAAGAGACCCAGTACTTC.